Following are 32 T cell receptor beta chains from one sample sequenced in a study of T cells in Graves' hyperthyroidism and ophthalmopathy. From RNA transcripts, TCR beta CDR3 regions were amplified. RT-PCR in the first round (using the HTBI primer set) targeted the TCR CDR3. TCRdb called the multiplex PCR reads again in MiXCR, with one record for every CDR3 protein. The sample holds hundreds of thousands of distinct CDR3 sequences, approximately 20% seen once. The specimen was blood. Receptor source: a man aged 40-55 years with Graves' ophthalmopathy.

There are many counts of this clonotype. The chain recombines TRBV28 with TRBJ2-7, with no clear D. Germline values: CDR1 MDHEN, CDR2 SYDVKM. Trimming pared 3 bases from V and 4 bases from J, leaving 10 bases between. There are 13 residues in the CDR3. The CDR3 loop is CASSFSGRYEQYF. The CDR3 coding sequence is TGTGCCAGCAGTTTCTCTGGCAGATACGAGCAGTACTTC.

With respect to this clonotype: One end of the junction does not line up with germline, which may come from a read error. The chain joins TRBV7-7 to TRBJ2-2; 10 bases are shared with TRBD2. The germline CDR1 and CDR2 sequences are SSHAT and FNYEAQ (reference sequence). This CDR3 is 15 amino acids long. CDR3 DNA: TGTGCTAGCAGTCTTCTAGCGGGAGAGTCCGGGGAGCTGTTTTTT. Protein product: CASSLLAGESGELFF.

This clonotype has at least ten counts. In DNA form, the CDR3 reads TGTGCCAGCACCGACCGGACAGGGGGCTACAATGAGCAGTTCTTC. It translates to CASTDRTGGYNEQFF. The rearrangement uses TRBV6-2 or TRBV6-3 and TRBJ2-1, with 10 bases identical to TRBD1. The germline V gene encodes CDR1 MNHEY and CDR2 SVGEGT. J lost 3 bases, V lost 7 bases, and 6 bases had no gene match. The CDR3 runs 15 residues.

This clonotype was seen a handful of times. The genes are TRBV24-1 and TRBJ1-5, with D uncertain. Trimming left V 4 bases short and J 6 bases short, with 12 bases between. The CDR3 spans 14 residues. CDR1 is KGHDR and CDR2 is SFDVKD in the germline V gene. The CDR3 region is CATSDPAAGQPQHF. The CDR3 nucleotides read TGTGCCACCAGTGACCCTGCGGCAGGTCAGCCCCAGCATTTT.

The table lists this clonotype with many counts. The rearrangement joins TRBV27 to TRBJ2-5, with no clear D. The CDR3 runs to 14 residues. The germline V gene has CDR1 MNHEY and CDR2 SMNVEV (reference sequence). Trimming removed 0 bases at V and 4 bases at J, with 9 bases between. The CDR3 reads CASSLSRPPETQYF. The DNA of the CDR3 is TGTGCCAGCAGTTTATCGAGGCCACCAGAGACCCAGTACTTC.

Comment on this clonotype: This sequence may be a read error, since a much larger clone differs from it by one base. The rearrangement joins TRBV7-2 to TRBJ1-1, with D unresolved. CDR3 length equals 13 residues. Germline CDR1 and CDR2: SGHTA and FQGNSA. The CDR3 region is CAGSFQENTEAFF. DNA for the CDR3: TGTGCCGGCAGCTTCCAGGAGAACACTGAAGCTTTCTTT.

In its sample, this clonotype was seen a few times. This chain joins TRBV28 and TRBJ2-7, with TRBD1 matching 8 bases. Per germline, CDR1 MDHEN and CDR2 SYDVKM. The CDR3 runs 14 residues. With 5 bases clipped from V and 3 bases from J, the junction kept 6 bases outside the gene matches. In DNA, the CDR3 is TGTGCCAGCAGTATCACACAGGGGGTCTACGAGCAGTACTTC. Encoded protein: CASSITQGVYEQYF.

Many counts were recorded for this clonotype. The V and J genes are TRBV7-2 and TRBJ2-1; TRBD1 aligns across 8 bases. The CDR3 runs to 13 residues. Germline V gives CDR1 SGHTA, CDR2 FQGNSA. V was clipped by 5 bases and J by 10 bases; unmatched bases: 7. CDR3: CASSPGQGREQFF. The CDR3 region has the DNA TGTGCCAGCAGCCCTGGACAGGGTCGGGAGCAGTTCTTC.

The chain recombines TRBV7-8 with TRBJ2-1, with 7 positions matching TRBD1. V trimming: 4 bases; J trimming: 5 bases; junction bases outside the gene matches: 11. Germline CDR1 reads SGHVS; CDR2 reads FQNEAQ. The CDR3 length is 16 residues. CDR3 sequence reads: CASSSRDRGLDNEQFF. The CDR3 DNA reads TGTGCCAGCAGCTCTCGAGATAGGGGGCTAGACAATGAGCAGTTCTTC.

There are many counts of this clonotype. V is TRBV2 and J is TRBJ2-5; 11 bases fit TRBD2. Germline-derived CDR1 and CDR2 are SNHLY and FYNNEI. J lost 5 bases, V lost 7 bases, and 9 bases had no gene match. This CDR3 comprises 15 residues. This chain's CDR3 is CASTHSGGASETQYF. DNA for the CDR3: TGTGCCAGCACTCATAGCGGGGGGGCCTCTGAGACCCAGTACTTC.

The chain has TRBV4-3 and TRBJ2-1; D is ambiguous. The V gene lost 1 base and the J gene lost 9 bases, with 13 bases spanning the gap. CDR3 length: 14 residues. Germline lookup yields CDR1 LGHNA and CDR2 YSLEER. The CDR3 loop reads CASSQVAVNGEQFF. CDR3 DNA sequence: TGCGCCAGCAGCCAAGTGGCCGTCAACGGTGAGCAGTTCTTC.

This clonotype has a count of ten or more. The V gene is TRBV5-1, the J gene TRBJ2-1, with a possible D match to TRBD2 (6 bases). Germline lookup yields CDR1 SGHRS and CDR2 YFSETQ. This CDR3 has 15 amino acids. The V and J ends lost 2 bases and 7 bases respectively, with 16 bases between them. The CDR3 coding sequence is TGCGCCAGCAGCTTCGGCGGAATCGCGGGAAATGAGCAGTTCTTC. Protein: CASSFGGIAGNEQFF.

The rearrangement uses TRBV11-2 and TRBJ2-5; 10 bases are shared with TRBD2. V was clipped by 1 base and J by 2 bases; unmatched bases: 7. The CDR3 is 17 amino acids. Per germline, CDR1 SGHAT and CDR2 FQNNGV. CDR3: CASSLGAGGKGQETQYF. The CDR3 region has the DNA TGTGCCAGCAGCTTAGGAGCGGGGGGGAAGGGACAAGAGACCCAGTACTTC.

The chain recombines TRBV30 with TRBJ2-3, with D tentatively TRBD1 or TRBD2 (7 bases each). Germline-derived CDR1 and CDR2 are GTSNPN and SVGIG (reference sequence). V gave up 6 bases and J gave up 3 bases, with 22 bases separating them. The CDR3 covers 16 residues. The CDR3 sequence is CACYFMGGGATDTQYF. For the CDR3, the DNA is TGTGCCTGCTATTTTATGGGAGGGGGCGCGACAGATACGCAGTATTTT.

The chain joins TRBV19 to TRBJ1-4; TRBD1 agrees at 7 bases. V shed 4 bases, J shed 8 bases, and the junction held 16 bases outside the gene matches. The CDR3 spans 17 residues. In germline, CDR1 is LNHDA, CDR2 SQIVND (reference sequence). The CDR3 reads CASSKGIGQATLEKLFF. CDR3 coding DNA: TGTGCCAGTAGTAAAGGCATTGGACAGGCGACTCTCGAAAAACTGTTTTTT.

The V gene is TRBV12-3 or TRBV12-4, the J gene TRBJ2-3, with TRBD2 matching 12 bases. The CDR3 consists of 17 residues. V was pared by 4 bases and J by 0 bases, with 5 bases of the junction left unmatched. CDR3 in amino acids: CASSWTSGKLSTDTQYF. In nucleotides, the CDR3 is TGTGCCAGCAGTTGGACTAGCGGGAAACTTAGCACAGATACGCAGTATTTT.

In this sample, this clonotype turned up many times. An end of the junction differs from the germline gene, which may be a read error. The chain is built from TRBV11-1 and TRBJ2-1; D uncertain. The CDR3 loop spans 12 amino acids. CDR1 is SGHAT and CDR2 is FQDESV in the germline V gene (reference sequence). CDR3: CASSLQYSEQFF. As DNA, the CDR3 is TGTGCCAGCAGCCTCCAGTACAGTGAGCAGTTCTTC.

This clonotype was counted at least ten times. V is TRBV27 and J is TRBJ1-5; D unresolved. The V gene lost 0 bases and the J gene lost 0 bases, with 3 bases spanning the gap. Germline loops: CDR1 MNHEY, CDR2 SMNVEV (reference sequence). The CDR3 contains 14 residues. CDR3 in DNA: TGTGCCAGCAGTTTATCCTATAGCAATCAGCCCCAGCATTTT. As protein: CASSLSYSNQPQHF.

The table lists this clonotype with many counts. This chain uses TRBV2 with TRBJ2-3, with a weak D call TRBD2 (5 bases). V was shortened by 6 bases and J by 0 bases, with 10 bases between the two germline ends. Per germline, CDR1 SNHLY and CDR2 FYNNEI. This CDR3 region has 14 residues. CDR3 DNA sequence: TGTGCCAGCAGAGGCCTAGCCAGCACAGATACGCAGTATTTT. This encodes CASRGLASTDTQYF.

This clonotype was seen many times. This sequence joins TRBV7-9 and TRBJ2-5, with a possible D match to TRBD1 (6 bases). CDR3 length: 14 residues. V lost 2 bases, J lost 5 bases, and 12 bases lay in between. CDR1 and CDR2 from the germline V gene are SEHNR and FQNEAQ (reference sequence). CDR3 nucleotides: TGTGCCAGCAGCTTACTCGACAGGCGGGAGACCCAGTACTTC. The encoded protein is CASSLLDRRETQYF.

With respect to this clonotype: This likely comes from a read error, as the CDR3 has no conserved phenylalanine or tryptophan at its end. The chain combines TRBV2 with TRBJ2-1; the D is unclear. Trimming shortened V by 6 bases and J by 0 bases, and 15 bases separated the two germline ends. CDR3 size: 16 residues. Germline V lookup: CDR1 SNHLY, CDR2 FYNNEI. The CDR3 sequence: CASSQGQSSSYNEQFS. CDR3 in DNA: TGTGCCAGCAGCCAAGGCCAGTCGAGCTCCTACAATGAGCAGTTCTCC.

Ten or more counts support this clonotype. The rearrangement links TRBV3-1 to TRBJ1-2, with 7 bases identical to TRBD1. Germline V lookup: CDR1 LGHDT, CDR2 YNNKEL (reference sequence). J lost 3 bases, V lost 8 bases, and 9 bases had no gene match. The CDR3 length is 14 residues. The CDR3 nucleotides read TGTGCCAGCCGACCCACAGGGGCCTACTATGGCTACACCTTC. It encodes CASRPTGAYYGYTF.

This clonotype was recorded a few times. A much more abundant neighbour one base away suggests this may be a read error. V is TRBV3-1 and J is TRBJ1-1; D gene ambiguous. This CDR3 spans 11 amino acids. Per germline, CDR1 LGHDT and CDR2 YNNKEL (reference sequence). The CDR3 here is CASSIRSEALF. Here the CDR3 DNA reads TGTGCCAGCAGCATCCGGAGTGAAGCTCTCTTT.

This clonotype was counted ten times or more. This rearrangement joins TRBV5-5 to TRBJ1-2; 8 bases line up with TRBD1. The germline V gene encodes CDR1 SGHKS and CDR2 YYEKEE (reference sequence). With 4 bases clipped from V and 3 bases from J, the junction kept 11 bases outside the gene matches. The CDR3 is made up of 16 amino acids. CDR3 coding DNA: TGTGCCAGCAGCCCACGGACAGGGAGGTTGGACTATGGCTACACCTTC. It codes for CASSPRTGRLDYGYTF.

The chain is built from TRBV19 and TRBJ2-6; 7 bases are a match to TRBD1. Germline-derived CDR1 and CDR2 are LNHDA and SQIVND (reference sequence). V trimming: 4 bases; J trimming: 1 base; junction bases outside the gene matches: 7. The length of the CDR3 is 17 residues. CDR3 in DNA: TGTGCCAGTAGTACTATCGACAGGGTATCTGGGGCCAACGTCCTGACTTTC. Protein sequence: CASSTIDRVSGANVLTF.

The rearrangement joins TRBV6-1 to TRBJ2-3, with 7 bases lining up with TRBD1. This CDR3 contains 14 residues. The germline V gene encodes CDR1 MNHNS and CDR2 SASEGT. With V trimmed by 8 bases and J by 2 bases, 7 bases remained unmatched. The CDR3 spells CASRTGALTDTQYF. The CDR3 nucleotides are TGTGCCAGCCGGACAGGAGCCCTCACAGATACGCAGTATTTT.

This clonotype was detected ten times or more. The rearrangement links TRBV7-8 to TRBJ2-3, with 12 nucleotides matching TRBD1. CDR1 and CDR2 from the germline V gene are SGHVS and FQNEAQ. The CDR3 loop spans 17 amino acids. The trim removed 4 bases at V and 5 bases at J, leaving 10 bases unmatched. The DNA of the CDR3 is TGTGCCAGCAGCTCCACCTCCGGGACAGGGGGCGTAGATACGCAGTATTTT. It encodes CASSSTSGTGGVDTQYF.

About this clonotype: A read error is possible here, since a much larger clone lies one base away. This chain connects TRBV2 to TRBJ1-3, with TRBD1 identical over 8 bases. Germline values: CDR1 SNHLY, CDR2 FYNNEI. The CDR3 is 14 residues long. CDR3 nucleotide sequence: TGTGCCAACAGTGGACAGGGACCTGGAAACACCATATATTTT. Translated, it gives CANSGQGPGNTIYF. Looking up the rest from reference TRBV2 and TRBJ1-3 gives the full variable domain: EPEVTQTPSHQVTQMGQEVILRCVPISNHLYFYWYRQILGQKVEFLVSFYNNEISEKSEIFDDQFSVERPDGSNFTLKIRSTKLEDSAMYFCANSGQGPGNTIYFGEGSWLTVV.

This clonotype turned up a few times. This rearrangement joins TRBV7-9 to TRBJ2-1; D not resolved. Germline loops: CDR1 SEHNR, CDR2 FQNEAQ (reference sequence). The germline V and J ends were trimmed by 5 bases and 10 bases, with 9 bases remaining between them. The CDR3 totals 11 residues. CDR3 sequence: CASSATGEQFF. The CDR3 region has the DNA TGTGCCAGCAGCGCTACGGGCGAGCAGTTCTTC.

This clonotype showed up many times. The rearrangement links TRBV30 to TRBJ2-5; a possible D gene is TRBD2 (5 bases). Trimming stripped 3 bases from V and 4 bases from J, with 9 bases between. This CDR3 spans 12 amino acids. In germline, CDR1 is GTSNPN, CDR2 SVGIG (reference sequence). Here the CDR3 DNA reads TGTGCCTGGAGGCCTGGAGGAGAGACCCAGTACTTC. It encodes CAWRPGGETQYF.

The chain carries TRBV20-1 and TRBJ2-1; 9 bases line up with TRBD1. The CDR3 totals 17 residues. The junction had 19 bases not matched to a gene; V was cut back by 5 bases and J by 8 bases. The germline CDR1 and CDR2 sequences are DFQATT and SNEGSKA (reference sequence). The CDR3 spells CSAPPLLGTGFHYEQFF. The CDR3 DNA reads TGCAGTGCTCCCCCGCTGTTAGGGACAGGGTTTCACTATGAGCAGTTCTTC.

This clonotype has at least ten counts. The chain is built from TRBV2 and TRBJ1-5; D not certain. The CDR3 contains 15 residues. Germline CDR1 and CDR2: SNHLY and FYNNEI. V shed 2 bases and J shed 3 bases, with 11 bases lying between them. CDR3: CASSEYSGNNQPQHF. The DNA of the CDR3 is TGTGCCAGCAGTGAATACTCAGGCAACAATCAGCCCCAGCATTTT.